Each of the 30 T cell receptor beta chains below was sequenced from the same sample in a study of T cells after yellow fever vaccination. From the 5' RACE reads, TCRdb called clonotypes with MiXCR, one entry per CDR3 protein. The sample shows 350,000 to 450,000 distinct CDR3 sequences, approximately 6% of them seen only once. The input for sequencing was PBMCs, taken 5 days after the yellow fever booster vaccination. The source is a man aged 25 to 40 who received the YFV17D yellow fever vaccine.

In this sample, this clonotype turned up a few times. For the CDR3, the DNA is TGTGCCACACAGGGCTATGGCTACACCTTC. This codes for CATQGYGYTF. The V and J genes are TRBV10-3 and TRBJ1-2; tentative D call: TRBD1 (6 bases). Germline CDR1 reads ENHRY; CDR2 reads SYGVKD. The CDR3 covers 10 residues. V lost 10 bases and J lost 4, with 7 bases in between.

This clonotype has ten or more counts. J is TRBJ1-2 and V is TRBV5-1; D gene ambiguous. The CDR3 runs 16 residues. Germline V lookup: CDR1 SGHRS, CDR2 YFSETQ. Trimming shortened V by 0 bases and J by 5 bases, and 17 bases separated the two germline ends. CDR3 DNA sequence: TGCGCCAGCAGCTTGGCCGGTCCGTCCGGTTCGTATGGCTACACCTTC. Its translation: CASSLAGPSGSYGYTF.

This clonotype was counted at least ten times. This chain links TRBV12-3 or TRBV12-4 with TRBJ2-4, with a weak D call TRBD1 (6 bases). The CDR3 length is 14 residues. V lost 7 bases, J lost 1 base, and 11 bases lay in between. CDR3 loop: CASTSRGAKNIQYF. CDR3 DNA sequence: TGTGCCAGCACCTCCAGGGGTGCCAAAAACATTCAGTACTTC.

CDR3 DNA: TGCAGTGCTAGAGCCGGGACTAGCCCCTACAATGAGCAGTTCTTC. Translating it yields CSARAGTSPYNEQFF. The chain is built from TRBV20-1 and TRBJ2-1; 9 positions match TRBD2. After removal of 1 base from V and 2 bases from J, the junction contained 3 bases not matched to a gene. This CDR3 region has 15 residues. Germline CDR1 is DFQATT and CDR2 is SNEGSKA (reference sequence).

This clonotype was detected a few times. The V and J genes are TRBV5-1 and TRBJ2-3, with D unresolved. The CDR3 has 15 residues. V dropped 0 bases and J dropped 2 bases, with 10 bases sitting between them. From germline, CDR1 is SGHRS and CDR2 YFSETQ. CDR3 in DNA: TGCGCCAGCAGCTTGGACCCCCCAACCACAGATACGCAGTATTTT. Residues: CASSLDPPTTDTQYF.

This clonotype was seen at least ten times. The chain employs TRBV7-8 and TRBJ2-1, with 12 bases that match TRBD2. V dropped 5 bases and J dropped 6; count of bases not matched to a gene: 14. Germline lookup yields CDR1 SGHVS and CDR2 FQNEAQ. The CDR3 has 18 amino acids. The CDR3 sequence is CASSPYTPGLAGTNEQFF. The DNA of the CDR3 is TGTGCCAGCAGCCCCTACACCCCTGGACTAGCGGGGACCAATGAGCAGTTCTTC.

There are a few counts of this clonotype. The chain carries TRBV4-2 and TRBJ2-7, with D perhaps TRBD2 (6 bases). Germline assignment: CDR1 LGHNA and CDR2 YNFKEQ. This CDR3 region has 13 residues. Between the trimmed V and J ends, which lost 4 bases and 5 bases, there was a span of 12 bases. The CDR3 coding sequence is TGTGCCAGCAGCCCCCCCACTAGCCACGAGCAGTACTTC. It translates to CASSPPTSHEQYF.

The table lists this clonotype with many counts. The V gene is TRBV20-1, the J gene TRBJ2-7; D tentatively reads TRBD1 or TRBD2 (5 bases each). This CDR3 has 14 amino acids. Looked up from germline, CDR1 is DFQATT and CDR2 is SNEGSKA (reference sequence). V was cut by 1 base and J by 2 bases, with 12 bases left in between. The CDR3 coding sequence is TGCAGTGCTAGAGGAGAGAGGGGAACCTACGAGCAGTACTTC. It specifies CSARGERGTYEQYF.

This clonotype came up many times. The chain carries TRBV11-2 and TRBJ2-7; possibly TRBD1 for D (6 bases). The germline V gene has CDR1 SGHAT and CDR2 FQNNGV. This CDR3 contains 12 residues. V lost 4 bases, J lost 6 bases, and 10 bases lay in between. The CDR3 here is CASSSPRGEQYF. As DNA, the CDR3 is TGTGCCAGCAGCTCCCCCAGGGGCGAGCAGTACTTC.

V is TRBV18 and J is TRBJ2-3; 12 bases are shared with TRBD2. The CDR3 has 16 amino acids. Germline V gene lookup returns CDR1 KGHSH and CDR2 LQKENI. V was clipped by 7 bases and J by 0 bases; unmatched bases: 5. The CDR3 nucleotides are TGTGCCAGCTATCGGACTAGCGGGGCTAGCACAGATACGCAGTATTTT. This translates into CASYRTSGASTDTQYF.

In regard to this clonotype: Mismatch with germline at one junction end may stem from a read error. The CDR3 nucleotides read TGCAGTGCGAGAGGGGAGGTTGGGCATGGCTACACCTTC. Translating it yields CSARGEVGHGYTF. This chain uses TRBV20-1 with TRBJ1-2; weak D call: TRBD1 (5 bases). This CDR3 has 13 residues. Germline values: CDR1 DFQATT, CDR2 SNEGSKA (reference sequence).

The rearrangement joins TRBV6-1 to TRBJ2-7, with TRBD2 identical over 15 bases. CDR1 and CDR2 (germline): MNHNS, SASEGT. This CDR3 comprises 16 residues. The trim removed 8 bases at V and 2 bases at J, leaving 7 bases unmatched. The CDR3, as DNA: TGTGCCAGCTCGGGACTAGCGGGAGGACGAACCTACGAGCAGTACTTC. This translates into CASSGLAGGRTYEQYF.

This clonotype showed up just a few times. The chain is built from TRBV5-1 and TRBJ2-1; D unresolved. This CDR3 spans 12 amino acids. Trimming shortened V by 1 base and J by 7 bases, and 6 bases separated the two germline ends. CDR1 SGHRS and CDR2 YFSETQ come from the germline V gene. CDR3 in amino acids: CASSLRRNEQFF. CDR3 coding DNA: TGCGCCAGCAGCTTGAGAAGGAATGAGCAGTTCTTC.

Turning to this clonotype: At one end, the junction sequence differs from germline, possibly due to a read error. This sequence joins TRBV4-3 and TRBJ2-1, with D uncertain. The germline V gene has CDR1 LGHNA and CDR2 YSLEER. The CDR3 has 14 residues. CDR3 nucleotides: TGCGCCAGCTGCCAAGATAGACCCGACAATGAGCAGTTCTTC. Its translation is CASCQDRPDNEQFF.

This clonotype was recorded many times. In nucleotides, the CDR3 is TGTGCCAGCAGCTCTCTTTCCCCTGCGGGAGGGCCTCGAAACATTCAGTACTTC. Translating it yields CASSSLSPAGGPRNIQYF. J is TRBJ2-4 and V is TRBV7-9, with TRBD2 identical over 9 bases. V lost 4 bases to trimming and J lost 6 bases; unmatched junction nucleotides: 16. CDR3 size: 18 residues. Germline CDR1 and CDR2: SEHNR and FQNEAQ (reference sequence).

This clonotype was observed a handful of times. The chain has TRBV13 and TRBJ2-1; 8 positions match TRBD2. Germline V gene lookup returns CDR1 PRHDT and CDR2 FYEKMQ (reference sequence). V was pared by 6 bases and J by 6 bases, with 10 bases of the junction left unmatched. This CDR3 contains 15 residues. The CDR3 is CASRPGTSLVNEQFF. CDR3 in DNA: TGTGCCAGCAGACCCGGGACTAGTTTAGTCAATGAGCAGTTCTTC.

The V gene is TRBV2, the J gene TRBJ2-7, with D unresolved. Trimming left V 2 bases short and J 3 bases short, with 11 bases between. CDR3 size: 14 residues. Germline V CDR1 and CDR2: SNHLY, FYNNEI. CDR3 amino acids: CASSEIGHNYEQYF. For the CDR3, the DNA is TGTGCCAGCAGTGAAATTGGGCACAACTACGAGCAGTACTTC.

This chain connects TRBV5-1 to TRBJ1-1; D gene uncertain. Trimming cost V 5 bases and J 4 bases, with 12 bases left between them. Germline-derived CDR1 and CDR2 are SGHRS and YFSETQ. This CDR3 has 13 residues. For the CDR3, the DNA is TGCGCCAGCAGTTACTCAGTAGGCACTGAAGCTTTCTTT. Protein: CASSYSVGTEAFF.

The sample holds many counts of this clonotype. This chain uses TRBV4-3 with TRBJ2-5; 7 bases align to TRBD2. The CDR3 covers 13 residues. The V and J ends lost 3 bases and 9 bases, in that order; junction bases with no gene match: 7. In germline, CDR1 is LGHNA, CDR2 YSLEER. CDR3 DNA sequence: TGCGCCAGCAGCCATACGACGGGGAGGGCCCAGTACTTC. This codes for CASSHTTGRAQYF.

The chain links TRBV7-6 to TRBJ2-1; D ambiguous. V lost 5 bases to trimming and J lost 7 bases, with 12 bases between them. Germline V CDR1 and CDR2: SGHVS, FNYEAQ. The CDR3 length is 13 residues. This CDR3 is CASSPRWRNEQFF. The CDR3 bases are TGTGCCAGCAGCCCCAGATGGCGAAATGAGCAGTTCTTC.

This clonotype appeared a few times. The gene calls are TRBV12-3 or TRBV12-4 and TRBJ1-4, with D possibly being TRBD1 (6 bases). The CDR3 covers 15 residues. V lost 6 bases and J lost 3, with 14 bases in between. This CDR3 reads CASSSGGAPNEKLFF. The CDR3, as DNA: TGTGCCAGCAGCTCGGGGGGCGCCCCTAATGAAAAACTGTTTTTT.

This clonotype was detected ten times or more. The V gene is TRBV4-2, the J gene TRBJ2-1; 8 bases map to TRBD1. The CDR3 is made up of 15 amino acids. V dropped 5 bases and J dropped 8; count of bases not matched to a gene: 11. Germline assignment: CDR1 LGHNA and CDR2 YNFKEQ. CDR3 in amino acids: CASSKGDRSPYEQFF. In DNA, the CDR3 is TGTGCCAGCAGCAAAGGGGACAGGTCACCCTATGAGCAGTTCTTC.

This clonotype was detected many times. The chain is built from TRBV7-2 and TRBJ2-1; D gene ambiguous. Germline V CDR1 and CDR2: SGHTA, FQGNSA. The CDR3 length is 14 residues. V was cut by 1 base and J by 4 bases, with 8 bases left in between. CDR3 region: CASSLDGAYNEQFF. The CDR3 nucleotides are TGTGCCAGCAGCTTAGATGGAGCGTACAATGAGCAGTTCTTC.

This chain joins TRBV27 and TRBJ2-2, with D hard to call. V lost 6 bases, J lost 6 bases, and 11 bases lay in between. The CDR3 loop spans 13 amino acids. Germline values: CDR1 MNHEY, CDR2 SMNVEV (reference sequence). The CDR3 coding sequence is TGTGCCAGCAGGGGCTTAGGGTCCGGGGAGCTGTTTTTT. Protein: CASRGLGSGELFF.

The chain combines TRBV12-3 or TRBV12-4 with TRBJ2-5; weak D call: TRBD2 (5 bases). This CDR3 has 16 residues. The V and J ends lost 6 bases and 5 bases respectively, with 22 bases between them. The CDR3 reads CASSLSEQPQGETQYF. The DNA of the CDR3 is TGTGCCAGCAGCCTTAGCGAACAGCCACAAGGGGAGACCCAGTACTTC.

In its sample, this clonotype was seen a few times. The rearrangement links TRBV19 to TRBJ2-7, with D perhaps TRBD1 (7 bases). Trimming took off 5 bases at V and 5 bases at J, with 19 bases between the two ends. CDR1 and CDR2 (germline): LNHDA, SQIVND (reference sequence). This CDR3 comprises 15 residues. The DNA of the CDR3 is TGTGCCAGTAGTCAGGGGGACTTACACGTGAACGAGCAGTACTTC. This gives the protein CASSQGDLHVNEQYF.

This clonotype has at least ten counts. The chain joins TRBV7-9 to TRBJ2-3; the D is unclear. Deletions cut 8 bases from V and 11 bases from J, with 8 bases between. The germline CDR1 and CDR2 sequences are SEHNR and FQNEAQ (reference sequence). This CDR3 has 9 amino acids. The CDR3 region is CASGMRQYF. The DNA for the CDR3 is TGTGCCAGCGGCATGAGGCAGTATTTT.

CDR3 loop: CASSLMSSYNSPLHF. The CDR3 DNA follows: TGTGCCAGCAGTCTTATGAGCTCCTATAATTCACCCCTCCACTTT. The chain carries TRBV5-4 and TRBJ1-6; D remains ambiguous. V was trimmed by 5 bases and J by 0 bases, leaving 9 bases between them. The CDR3 contains 15 residues. Germline lookup yields CDR1 SGHNT and CDR2 YYREEE (reference sequence).

This clonotype was seen more than once but under ten times. The V gene is TRBV24-1, the J gene TRBJ2-5; a weak D match, TRBD1 (5 bases). Trimming pared 4 bases from V and 5 bases from J, leaving 10 bases between. CDR1 and CDR2 from the germline V gene are KGHDR and SFDVKD. CDR3 length equals 13 residues. This chain's CDR3 is CATSDRVGETQYF. CDR3 coding DNA: TGTGCCACCAGTGACAGGGTCGGGGAGACCCAGTACTTC.

This clonotype was picked up many times. The J gene is TRBJ2-1, the V gene TRBV23-1, with 7 bases fitting TRBD1. TRBV23-1 is reported as an ORF; its role is uncertain. The CDR3 extends over 16 amino acids. The ends lost 3 bases at V and 2 bases at J; junction bases unmatched: 7. The CDR3 spells CASSHTGELTYNEQFF. The CDR3 coding sequence is TGCGCCAGCAGTCATACAGGGGAGTTAACCTACAATGAGCAGTTCTTC.